The sequence of this TCR beta chain was determined in a study of human T cells and chemical hapten exposure. Time point here: patch test 1, 2 weeks after DPC sensitization. Stated treatment: therapeutic diphenylcyclopropenone sensitization with weekly scalp DPC. This clonotype was counted at least ten times. MiXCR was run by TCRdb on the RACE reads, yielding one entry per CDR3 protein. This sample yields around 340,000 distinct CDR3 sequences, of which 5.5% to 8% are seen a single time; around 8.4% belongs to the top ten. The V gene's germline CDR1 is SQVTM and CDR2 ANQGSEA. CDR3 length: 16 residues. V shed 1 base and J 6 bases; nucleotides not matched to a gene: 15.

The gene calls are TRBV29-1 and TRBJ2-7; 7 bases fit TRBD2. This TCR came from a woman under 30 with alopecia areata. Some clones in this sample may be carry-over from other donors' samples. This specimen consisted of whole blood, obtained in connection with sensitization to the hapten diphenylcyclopropenone (DPC). The CDR3 coding sequence is TGCAGCGTTGAAGGGCAAGGCGGGGGACCTATGGGCGAGCAGTACTTC. Translating it yields CSVEGQGGGPMGEQYF.